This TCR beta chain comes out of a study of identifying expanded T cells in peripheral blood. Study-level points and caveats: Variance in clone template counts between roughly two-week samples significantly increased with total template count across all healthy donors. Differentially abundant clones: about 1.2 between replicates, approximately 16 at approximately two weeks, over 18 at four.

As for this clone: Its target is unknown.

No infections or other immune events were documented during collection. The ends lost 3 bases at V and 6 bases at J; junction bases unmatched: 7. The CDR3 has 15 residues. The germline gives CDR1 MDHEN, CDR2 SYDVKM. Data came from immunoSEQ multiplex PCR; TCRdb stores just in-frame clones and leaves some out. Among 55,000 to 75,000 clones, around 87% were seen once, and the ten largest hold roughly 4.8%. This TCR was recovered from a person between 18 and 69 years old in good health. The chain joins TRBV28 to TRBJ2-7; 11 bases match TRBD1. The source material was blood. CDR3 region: CASSFIAGTGGEQYF. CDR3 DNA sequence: TGTGCCAGCAGTTTTATAGCCGGGACAGGGGGCGAGCAGTACTTC.